The T cell receptor beta chain described here comes from a study of metastatic and nonmetastatic thyroid tumors. Overall study: Malignant and benign thyroid patients had repertoires compared in peripheral blood and tumor or nodule tissue. Study conclusions and caveats: It was reported that TCR beta diversity was significantly higher in malignant thyroid tumors than benign nodules, in blood and tumor.

In the source study's methods: For papillary thyroid cancer, a distant-metastasis classifier was constructed from CDR3 differences observed across clinicopathological groups. TCRdb re-called clones from the PCR reads using MiXCR. It is TCRdb's table, rather than the study itself, that gives the V and J calls and clone size. The sample has tens of thousands of clones, roughly 13% seen once. Germline trimming cut 5 bases from V and 8 bases from J; bases unmatched to any gene: 10. The germline V gene has CDR1 MDHEN and CDR2 SYDVKM. CDR3 length equals 15 residues. Prior to thyroid surgery, none of the patients had received any treatment. This clone has at least ten counts. Its antigen is currently unknown.

Sequenced sample: blood. The TCR sequence derives from a female donor with papillary thyroid cancer or a benign thyroid nodule (not recorded which). Some clones in this sample may be carry-over from other donors' samples. V usage is TRBV28 and J usage is TRBJ1-2, with 11 positions matching TRBD1. In DNA, the CDR3 is TGTGCCAGCAGTCCCCGGGCCGGGACAGGGGGAGGCTACACCTTC. Translation gives CASSPRAGTGGGYTF.